These 25 T cell receptor beta chains originate from one sample sequenced in a study of cytomegalovirus exposure and HLA in healthy donors. The assay was immunoSEQ multiplex PCR, and TCRdb's table has in-frame clones only and misses some. The sample records 260,000 or so clones, approximately 87% being singletons. The sequenced sample consisted of PBMCs. Receptors originate from a young woman in good health and CMV-seronegative.

This clone was seen more than once but under ten times. The chain uses TRBV25-1 and TRBJ2-2; 10 nucleotides line up with TRBD2. V trimming: 5 bases; J trimming: 4 bases; junction bases outside the gene matches: 7. CDR3 length: 16 residues. Germline assignment: CDR1 MGHDK and CDR2 SYGVNS. The CDR3 sequence: CASSRSGRAVTGELFF. CDR3 sequence (DNA): TGTGCCAGCAGTAGAAGCGGGAGGGCCGTCACCGGGGAGCTGTTTTTT.

The chain is built from TRBV5-1 and TRBJ2-3; TRBD2 aligns across 8 bases. Trimming removed 0 bases from V and 3 bases from J; junction bases left unmatched: 3. CDR3 length: 15 residues. The germline V gene has CDR1 SGHRS and CDR2 YFSETQ. DNA for the CDR3: TGCGCCAGCAGCTTGGAGCGGGAGCGAACAGATACGCAGTATTTT. It encodes CASSLERERTDTQYF. The complete variable domain, with remaining parts taken from reference TRBV5-1 and TRBJ2-3, reads KAGVTQTPRYLIKTRGQQVTLSCSPISGHRSVSWYQQTPGQGLQFLFEYFSETQRNKGNFPGRFSGRQFSNSRSEMNVSTLELGDSALYLCASSLERERTDTQYFGPGTRLTVL.

J is TRBJ1-2 and V is TRBV6-1, with D unresolved. Germline V gene lookup returns CDR1 MNHNS and CDR2 SASEGT. Trimming cost V 7 bases and J 0 bases, with 15 bases left between them. The CDR3 has 15 residues. The CDR3 sequence: CASIGLGRANYGYTF. The CDR3 DNA sequence: TGTGCCAGCATTGGACTCGGGCGAGCTAACTATGGCTACACCTTC.

The rearrangement links TRBV7-8 to TRBJ2-7; 8 bases fit TRBD1. V gave up 4 bases and J gave up 2 bases; unmatched junction bases: 10. The CDR3 contains 16 residues. CDR1 and CDR2 (germline): SGHVS, FQNEAQ. For the CDR3, the DNA is TGTGCCAGCAGCTCCTCTACTAGACAGGGGCCCTACGAGCAGTACTTC. It translates to CASSSSTRQGPYEQYF.

The rearrangement uses TRBV19 and TRBJ2-3; 9 nucleotides match TRBD2. The CDR3 extends over 15 amino acids. Per the germline V gene, CDR1 is LNHDA and CDR2 is SQIVND (reference sequence). With 4 bases clipped from V and 0 bases from J, the junction kept 2 bases outside the gene matches. CDR3 sequence reads: CASSTTSGSTDTQYF. The CDR3 DNA follows: TGTGCCAGTAGTACTACTAGCGGGAGCACAGATACGCAGTATTTT.

The chain has TRBV6-1 and TRBJ1-4; no definite D call. Trimming left V 0 bases short and J 8 bases short, with 4 bases between. From germline, CDR1 is MNHNS and CDR2 SASEGT. CDR3 length equals 12 residues. CDR3: CASSEAREKLFF. The CDR3 DNA reads as TGTGCCAGCAGTGAAGCGCGAGAAAAACTGTTTTTT.

The chain recombines TRBV9 with TRBJ1-5, with a tentative D call TRBD1 (5 bases). Germline V gives CDR1 SGDLS, CDR2 YYNGEE. The CDR3 covers 15 residues. Trimming took off 1 base at V and 5 bases at J, with 13 bases between the two ends. DNA for the CDR3: TGTGCCAGCAGCGTAAGGCAGGGTGGGCATCAGCCCCAGCATTTT. Residues: CASSVRQGGHQPQHF.

V and J are TRBV5-4 and TRBJ2-1; 10 bases match TRBD1. CDR3 length: 17 residues. Germline V gene sequence: CDR1 SGHNT, CDR2 YYREEE (reference sequence). The V gene end was trimmed by 1 base and the J gene end by 6 bases; junction bases not matched to a gene: 10. The CDR3 region is CASSLPTDRGRLNEQFF. CDR3 sequence (DNA): TGTGCCAGCAGCTTGCCGACAGACAGGGGGCGCCTCAATGAGCAGTTCTTC.

V is TRBV25-1 and J is TRBJ1-2; tentative D call: TRBD1 (5 bases). The germline V gene encodes CDR1 MGHDK and CDR2 SYGVNS. Trimming took off 6 bases at V and 6 bases at J, with 17 bases between the two ends. The length of the CDR3 is 14 residues. The CDR3 DNA is TGTGCCAGCAGCCGCTGGGGGGGACTGGATGGCTACACCTTC. Protein product: CASSRWGGLDGYTF.

This clone occurred once. Here the CDR3 DNA reads TGTGCCAGCAGCTTAATTGTGTCAGGAAACACTGAAGCTTTCTTT. Its translation is CASSLIVSGNTEAFF. This chain joins TRBV11-2 and TRBJ1-1; D unresolved. Looked up from germline, CDR1 is SGHAT and CDR2 is FQNNGV. V shed 2 bases and J shed 2 bases, with 12 bases lying between them. This CDR3 spans 15 amino acids. Combining the CDR3 with reference TRBV11-2 and TRBJ1-1 gives the whole variable domain EAGVAQSPRYKIIEKRQSVAFWCNPISGHATLYWYQQILGQGPKLLIQFQNNGVVDDSQLPKDRFSAERLKGVDSTLKIQPAKLEDSAVYLCASSLIVSGNTEAFFGQGTRLTVV.

This chain connects TRBV11-1 to TRBJ2-3; 8 bases agree with TRBD2. Trimming removed 3 bases from V and 6 bases from J; junction bases left unmatched: 11. The CDR3 runs to 16 residues. Germline lookup yields CDR1 SGHAT and CDR2 FQDESV (reference sequence). CDR3 nucleotide sequence: TGTGCCAGCAGCTTCTCCGACGGACTAGCAATGGATACGCAGTATTTT. Its protein is CASSFSDGLAMDTQYF.

Only a few counts were recorded for this clone. V gene TRBV18 combines with J gene TRBJ2-7; 7 bases are a match to TRBD2. CDR1 and CDR2 from the germline V gene are KGHSH and LQKENI. J lost 1 base, V lost 3 bases, and 12 bases had no gene match. There are 17 residues in the CDR3. The CDR3 sequence is CASSPISAGAKSYEQYF. The DNA for the CDR3 is TGTGCCAGCTCACCCATTAGTGCGGGAGCCAAATCCTACGAGCAGTACTTC.

V and J are TRBV10-3 and TRBJ2-1; D remains ambiguous. CDR1 is ENHRY and CDR2 is SYGVKD in the germline V gene. CDR3 length: 13 amino acids. Trimming stripped 0 bases from V and 7 bases from J, with 7 bases between. This CDR3 reads CAISESQSNEQFF. The CDR3 DNA is TGTGCCATCAGTGAGTCACAATCTAATGAGCAGTTCTTC.

A few counts support this clone. The V call is TRBV5-8, the J call TRBJ2-7; D is possibly TRBD1 (5 bases). The CDR3 is 13 amino acids. Trimming took off 5 bases at V and 2 bases at J, with 11 bases between the two ends. Germline CDR1 is SGHTS and CDR2 is YDEGEE. The CDR3, as DNA: TGTGCCAGCAGACGGACAAACGCCTACGAGCAGTACTTC. This sequence encodes CASRRTNAYEQYF.

The chain combines TRBV18 with TRBJ1-1; a possible D gene is TRBD1 (5 bases). In germline, CDR1 is KGHSH, CDR2 LQKENI. V gave up 4 bases and J gave up 1 base, with 7 bases separating them. This CDR3 has 13 amino acids. The CDR3 sequence is CASSLDRNTEAFF. As DNA, the CDR3 is TGTGCCAGCTCACTAGACAGGAACACTGAAGCTTTCTTT.

In nucleotides, the CDR3 is TGTGCCAGCAGCTTAGGAGCGATCGAGCAGTACTTC. Its protein product is CASSLGAIEQYF. The chain recombines TRBV7-9 with TRBJ2-7; D unresolved. The CDR3 is 12 residues long. Germline V gene data show CDR1 as SEHNR and CDR2 as FQNEAQ (reference sequence). The V gene lost 1 base and the J gene lost 6 bases, with 7 bases spanning the gap.

This chain uses TRBV27 with TRBJ2-7, with 10 positions matching TRBD2. The J segment lost 5 bases and the V segment lost 6 bases, leaving 10 bases of the junction unmatched. CDR1 and CDR2 (germline): MNHEY, SMNVEV (reference sequence). CDR3 length: 15 amino acids. CDR3 coding DNA: TGTGCCAGCAGACTAGCGGGATGGGACCTCGACGAGCAGTACTTC. Amino acids: CASRLAGWDLDEQYF.

The chain joins TRBV6-1 to TRBJ2-4, with 9 bases lining up with TRBD2. The germline gives CDR1 MNHNS, CDR2 SASEGT. With V trimmed by 3 bases and J by 1 base, 13 bases remained unmatched. The CDR3 consists of 19 residues. The CDR3 DNA sequence: TGTGCCAGCAGTGACGGTAGTAGCGGGAGTTACGCGGCCAAAAACATTCAGTACTTC. This codes for CASSDGSSGSYAAKNIQYF.

This chain uses TRBV11-2 with TRBJ2-2, with D tentatively TRBD1 (7 bases). The ends were cut back, 7 bases at V and 3 bases at J, with 18 bases in the middle. Germline CDR1 SGHAT, CDR2 FQNNGV. This CDR3 region has 16 residues. The DNA of the CDR3 is TGTGCCAGCACCGGGCTAGGGGGCGGGGACACCGGGGAGCTGTTTTTT. Protein sequence: CASTGLGGGDTGELFF.

This clone was picked up a small number of times. The chain combines TRBV28 with TRBJ1-5; D is undetermined. CDR1 is MDHEN, CDR2 SYDVKM, per germline. The V gene lost 3 bases and the J gene lost 0 bases, with 9 bases spanning the gap. The CDR3 extends over 15 amino acids. CDR3 amino acids: CASSLRSTSNQPQHF. Here the CDR3 DNA reads TGTGCCAGCAGTTTGCGAAGTACTAGCAATCAGCCCCAGCATTTT.

The V and J genes are TRBV28 and TRBJ1-6, with 8 positions matching TRBD1. The J segment lost 6 bases and the V segment lost 3 bases, leaving 13 bases of the junction unmatched. The CDR3 is 18 amino acids. Per germline, CDR1 MDHEN and CDR2 SYDVKM. CDR3 in amino acids: CASSFPVGSGTGNSPLHF. As DNA, the CDR3 is TGTGCCAGCAGTTTCCCTGTCGGGTCCGGGACAGGTAATTCACCCCTCCACTTT.

The chain recombines TRBV7-2 with TRBJ2-3; perhaps TRBD1 as D (6 bases). Germline V gene sequence: CDR1 SGHTA, CDR2 FQGNSA. There are 15 residues in the CDR3. Trimming took off 4 bases at V and 6 bases at J, with 17 bases between the two ends. The CDR3 loop reads CASSSGASRADTQYF. The CDR3 coding sequence is TGTGCCAGCAGCTCAGGGGCCAGCAGGGCGGATACGCAGTATTTT.

The V and J genes are TRBV4-1 and TRBJ2-1, with 9 bases fitting TRBD2. CDR1 and CDR2 from the germline V gene are MGHRA and YSYEKL. The CDR3 spans 19 residues. V gave up 1 base and J gave up 0 bases; unmatched junction bases: 10. The CDR3 here is CASSQAGGRVLSSYNEQFF. In nucleotides, the CDR3 is TGCGCCAGCAGCCAAGCAGGCGGGAGGGTATTAAGCTCCTACAATGAGCAGTTCTTC.

The gene calls are TRBV6-5 and TRBJ1-2; maybe TRBD1 (6 bases). The germline V and J ends were trimmed by 6 bases and 4 bases, with 15 bases remaining between them. The V gene's germline CDR1 is MNHEY and CDR2 SVGAGI. The CDR3 is 14 amino acids. The CDR3 reads CASSTRGVTYGYTF. Written as DNA, the CDR3 is TGTGCCAGCAGCACCAGGGGCGTTACCTATGGCTACACCTTC.

The J gene is TRBJ2-1, the V gene TRBV29-1; 10 bases agree with TRBD2. The CDR3 loop spans 13 amino acids. Germline CDR1 reads SQVTM; CDR2 reads ANQGSEA. The V gene end was trimmed by 7 bases and the J gene end by 8 bases; junction bases not matched to a gene: 8. CDR3 protein: CSGSLAGTYEQFF. The CDR3 nucleotides read TGCAGCGGTTCACTAGCGGGGACGTATGAGCAGTTCTTC.